The 28 T cell receptor beta chains below come from one sample, sequenced in a study of T cell responses to AZD1222 COVID-19 vaccine. Sequencing was performed with immunoSEQ multiplex PCR; in TCRdb, only in-frame clones are kept and a portion is missing. The top ten hold approximately 3.5% of the sample, which has some 150,000 clones, roughly 90% seen once. The material sequenced was peripheral blood, taken 28 days after the second AZD1222 dose. All receptors come from an adult who received the AZD1222 COVID-19 vaccine.

CDR3 sequence: CASSSYGQGNYEQYF. As DNA, the CDR3 is TGTGCCAGCAGCTCCTACGGACAGGGGAACTACGAGCAGTACTTC. The V and J genes are TRBV6-2 or TRBV6-3 and TRBJ2-7, with TRBD1 identical over 9 bases. J lost 3 bases, V lost 6 bases, and 9 bases had no gene match. The CDR3 loop spans 15 amino acids. From germline, CDR1 is MNHEY and CDR2 SVGEGT.

J is TRBJ2-1 and V is TRBV5-5, with 9 bases lining up with TRBD1. Losses at the gene ends were 4 bases for V and 3 bases for J; bases not matched to a gene: 5. Per the germline V gene, CDR1 is SGHKS and CDR2 is YYEKEE (reference sequence). This CDR3 spans 15 amino acids. CDR3 nucleotide sequence: TGTGCCAGCAGCCGACCGGGACAGGGCTACAATGAGCAGTTCTTC. Amino acids: CASSRPGQGYNEQFF.

CDR3 sequence: CSGGPVDGYTF. In DNA form, the CDR3 reads TGCTCTGGGGGGCCTGTCGATGGCTACACCTTC. The chain links TRBV20-1 to TRBJ1-2; possibly TRBD1 for D (6 bases). There are 11 residues in the CDR3. Per germline, CDR1 DFQATT and CDR2 SNEGSKA (reference sequence).

The chain combines TRBV3-1 (or the pseudogene TRBV3-2) with TRBJ1-2; D gene uncertain. Trimming shortened V by 5 bases and J by 1 base, and 11 bases separated the two germline ends. Germline V lookup: CDR1 LGHDT, CDR2 YNNKEL (reference sequence). The CDR3 is 14 amino acids. In DNA, the CDR3 is TGTGCCAGCAGCTCTCCAGGTGTTAACTATGGCTACACCTTC. It encodes CASSSPGVNYGYTF.

This chain connects TRBV16 to TRBJ1-3; D is unresolved. The V end lost 4 bases, the J end lost 4 bases, and 11 bases lay between the germline ends. CDR3 size: 14 residues. Germline assignment: CDR1 KGHSY and CDR2 FQNENV. The CDR3 sequence: CASSRRTYGNTIYF. As DNA, the CDR3 is TGTGCCAGCAGCCGGCGGACCTACGGAAACACCATATATTTT.

The chain uses TRBV19 and TRBJ1-1; D remains unclear. The V gene's germline CDR1 is LNHDA and CDR2 SQIVND (reference sequence). The length of the CDR3 is 12 residues. Trimming pared 4 bases from V and 11 bases from J, leaving 14 bases between. DNA for the CDR3: TGTGCCAGTAGTAACCCACCCTCGCCCGCTTTCTTT. This codes for CASSNPPSPAFF.

The chain joins TRBV30 to TRBJ2-3; TRBD1 matches at 7 bases. Germline CDR1 GTSNPN, CDR2 SVGIG (reference sequence). The ends lost 7 bases at V and 6 bases at J; junction bases unmatched: 10. This CDR3 spans 13 amino acids. The DNA of the CDR3 is TGTGCCTACGGGACAGATTCGTTCGATACGCAGTATTTT. It translates to CAYGTDSFDTQYF.

V is TRBV5-5 and J is TRBJ2-3; a possible D gene is TRBD2 (6 bases). The V gene lost 0 bases and the J gene lost 0 bases, with 14 bases spanning the gap. This CDR3 has 17 residues. Germline-derived CDR1 and CDR2 are SGHKS and YYEKEE (reference sequence). The CDR3 nucleotides read TGTGCCAGCAGCTTGGTCCGGCTAGCGCAAAGCACAGATACGCAGTATTTT. The encoded protein is CASSLVRLAQSTDTQYF.

This chain connects TRBV12-3 or TRBV12-4 to TRBJ2-7; D remains ambiguous. The CDR3 is 13 amino acids. V lost 5 bases to trimming and J lost 0 bases, with 8 bases between them. CDR3 region: CASSKQSSYEQYF. The CDR3 DNA sequence: TGTGCCAGCAGTAAGCAAAGCTCCTACGAGCAGTACTTC.

This clone was seen once. This sequence joins TRBV20-1 and TRBJ2-7, with D unresolved. The CDR3 runs to 11 residues. Trimming stripped 6 bases from V and 3 bases from J, with 9 bases between. The germline gives CDR1 DFQATT, CDR2 SNEGSKA (reference sequence). DNA for the CDR3: TGCAGTGCCCCCGACAACTACGAGCAGTACTTC. It translates to CSAPDNYEQYF.

The genes are TRBV5-1 and TRBJ2-1; D not resolved. V was clipped by 0 bases and J by 4 bases, with 2 bases between them. Germline V gene lookup returns CDR1 SGHRS and CDR2 YFSETQ. There are 12 residues in the CDR3. CDR3 sequence: CASSLEYNEQFF. The CDR3 DNA reads as TGCGCCAGCAGCTTGGAATACAATGAGCAGTTCTTC.

CDR3 loop: CASSRGGSYNEQFF. For the CDR3, the DNA is TGTGCCAGCAGCCGCGGTGGCTCCTACAATGAGCAGTTCTTC. The chain carries TRBV28 and TRBJ2-1, with D unclear. This CDR3 has 14 amino acids. Germline CDR1 is MDHEN and CDR2 is SYDVKM. Trimming took 6 bases from V and 0 from J, leaving 9 bases between them.

This rearrangement joins TRBV30 to TRBJ1-6; TRBD1 matches 11 bases. Germline CDR1 reads GTSNPN; CDR2 reads SVGIG (reference sequence). This CDR3 comprises 13 residues. The ends lost 2 bases at V and 13 bases at J; junction bases unmatched: 4. CDR3 sequence: CAWSRDRGIPLHF. CDR3 bases: TGTGCCTGGAGTCGGGACAGGGGGATTCCCCTCCACTTT.

This chain links TRBV19 with TRBJ1-2; 9 positions match TRBD1. The V segment lost 5 bases and the J segment 5 bases; nucleotides outside the gene matches: 9. The CDR3 is 15 amino acids. Germline V gives CDR1 LNHDA, CDR2 SQIVND (reference sequence). CDR3 sequence: CASSLDPGQGYGYTF. CDR3 in DNA: TGTGCCAGTAGTCTCGATCCGGGACAGGGATATGGCTACACCTTC.

This chain joins TRBV27 and TRBJ2-7, with TRBD2 matching 9 bases. With V trimmed by 6 bases and J by 6 bases, 12 bases remained unmatched. The CDR3 consists of 15 residues. The germline V gene encodes CDR1 MNHEY and CDR2 SMNVEV (reference sequence). CDR3 bases: TGTGCCAGCAGGTCTCTTAGCGGGAGTTTGGGCGAGCAGTACTTC. Amino acids: CASRSLSGSLGEQYF.

On this clone: Additional DNA sequences in this sample encode the identical CDR3. The chain employs TRBV28 and TRBJ1-1; D unresolved. The CDR3 is 13 amino acids. CDR1 and CDR2 from the germline V gene are MDHEN and SYDVKM. Trimming took 3 bases from V and 1 from J, leaving 6 bases between them. The CDR3 DNA reads TGTGCCAGCAGTTTCGGAGGGAACACTGAAGCTTTCTTT. As protein: CASSFGGNTEAFF.

The rearrangement links TRBV23-1 to TRBJ1-5, with no clear D. TRBV23-1 is annotated as an ORF whose role is uncertain. The CDR3 consists of 16 residues. The V end was cut by 0 bases, the J end by 1 base, with 10 bases between. CDR3 DNA: TGCGCCAGCAGTCAATCGCCCGTAGACAGCAATCAGCCCCAGCATTTT. Translated, it gives CASSQSPVDSNQPQHF.

This clone was recorded only once. CDR3 in DNA: TGCGCCAGCAGCCAAGATCAGAAAATTAATGAAAAACTGTTTTTT. Translated, it gives CASSQDQKINEKLFF. This chain connects TRBV4-3 to TRBJ1-4; D not resolved. CDR3 length: 15 residues. Trimming cost V 0 bases and J 4 bases, with 9 bases left between them. Germline V CDR1 and CDR2: LGHNA, YSLEER.

J is TRBJ2-6 and V is TRBV5-4; 11 bases line up with TRBD2. This CDR3 comprises 19 residues. Losses at the gene ends were 0 bases for V and 1 base for J; bases not matched to a gene: 6. Germline-derived CDR1 and CDR2 are SGHNT and YYREEE (reference sequence). This CDR3 reads CASSLGLAGRGSGANVLTF. In DNA, the CDR3 is TGTGCCAGCAGCTTGGGACTAGCGGGGAGAGGGTCTGGGGCCAACGTCCTGACTTTC.

The CDR3 region is CASSQFVKKGGAEVNTEAFF. CDR3 nucleotides: TGCGCCAGCAGTCAATTTGTTAAGAAGGGAGGGGCGGAGGTGAACACTGAAGCTTTCTTT. V gene TRBV23-1 combines with J gene TRBJ1-1, with a weak D call TRBD1 (5 bases). TRBV23-1 is labeled an ORF, and its function is uncertain. This CDR3 region has 20 residues. Trimming removed 1 base at V and 0 bases at J, with 24 bases between.

The chain carries TRBV12-3 or TRBV12-4 and TRBJ2-7; the D gene could be TRBD1 or TRBD2 (5 bases each). The V gene lost 6 bases and the J gene lost 6 bases, with 15 bases spanning the gap. The length of the CDR3 is 13 residues. The CDR3 DNA is TGTGCCAGCAGCCGAGGGGTGGGGGTCGAGCAGTACTTC. Translation: CASSRGVGVEQYF.

V and J are TRBV9 and TRBJ2-7; D remains ambiguous. V lost 3 bases to trimming and J lost 0 bases, with 7 bases between them. The CDR3 sequence is 13 residues long. Germline CDR1 reads SGDLS; CDR2 reads YYNGEE. The CDR3 spells CASSAEPSYEQYF. As DNA, the CDR3 is TGTGCCAGCAGCGCCGAACCCTCCTACGAGCAGTACTTC.

The chain recombines TRBV5-4 with TRBJ1-3; D is possibly TRBD1 (5 bases). Germline loops: CDR1 SGHNT, CDR2 YYREEE (reference sequence). Trimming stripped 0 bases from V and 1 base from J, with 8 bases between. The CDR3 is made up of 15 amino acids. The CDR3 loop is CASSLDGTSGNTIYF. The CDR3 region has the DNA TGTGCCAGCAGCTTGGACGGGACTTCTGGAAACACCATATATTTT. Full variable domain (remainder filled in from reference TRBV5-4 and TRBJ1-3): ETGVTQSPTHLIKTRGQQVTLRCSSQSGHNTVSWYQQALGQGPQFIFQYYREEENGRGNFPPRFSGLQFPNYSSELNVNALELDDSALYLCASSLDGTSGNTIYFGEGSWLTVV.

This sequence joins TRBV29-1 and TRBJ2-1, with TRBD1 matching 10 bases. Per the germline V gene, CDR1 is SQVTM and CDR2 is ANQGSEA. This CDR3 is 15 amino acids long. V was clipped by 4 bases and J by 4 bases; unmatched bases: 7. The CDR3 sequence is CSVGSGDRGYNEQFF. The CDR3 DNA sequence: TGCAGCGTTGGGTCTGGGGACAGGGGTTACAATGAGCAGTTCTTC.

This clone was seen a handful of times. This sequence joins TRBV30 and TRBJ2-3; weak D call: TRBD2 (5 bases). There are 14 residues in the CDR3. Trimming shortened V by 4 bases and J by 2 bases, and 13 bases separated the two germline ends. CDR1 and CDR2 (germline): GTSNPN, SVGIG (reference sequence). Written as DNA, the CDR3 is TGTGCCTGGAACCGCCAGCGGCTCACAGATACGCAGTATTTT. It encodes CAWNRQRLTDTQYF.

The gene calls are TRBV24-1 and TRBJ2-7; D is tentatively TRBD1 or TRBD2 (5 bases each). Germline assignment: CDR1 KGHDR and CDR2 SFDVKD. The CDR3 runs 14 residues. Trimming shortened V by 2 bases and J by 2 bases, and 9 bases separated the two germline ends. This CDR3 is CATSDWDPPYEQYF. The CDR3 nucleotides are TGTGCCACCAGTGATTGGGACCCCCCCTACGAGCAGTACTTC.

The chain combines TRBV19 with TRBJ1-2, with 8 bases identical to TRBD1. Per the germline V gene, CDR1 is LNHDA and CDR2 is SQIVND (reference sequence). The ends lost 7 bases at V and 2 bases at J; junction bases unmatched: 6. This CDR3 has 14 residues. The CDR3 protein is CASTRTGSNYGYTF. In DNA form, the CDR3 reads TGTGCCAGTACCCGGACAGGGTCCAACTATGGCTACACCTTC.

V gene TRBV3-1 (or the pseudogene TRBV3-2) combines with J gene TRBJ1-5; D not certain. Germline lookup yields CDR1 LGHDT and CDR2 YNNKEL (reference sequence). The V end lost 1 base, the J end lost 4 bases, and 11 bases lay between the germline ends. CDR3 length equals 15 residues. The CDR3 loop reads CASSQGGWGNQPQHF. Here the CDR3 DNA reads TGTGCCAGCAGCCAAGGAGGTTGGGGAAATCAGCCCCAGCATTTT.